A selection of T cell receptor beta chains follows, all from one sample in a study of T cell responses to AZD1222 COVID-19 vaccine. Profiled with immunoSEQ multiplex PCR; TCRdb holds only in-frame clones, not every one. The profile shows roughly 130,000 clones, about nine tenths of them singletons. Source: peripheral blood, taken on day 0 of AZD1222 vaccination. These receptors came from an adult in good health. CDR3s include the opening cysteine and the closing phenylalanine or tryptophan. The D gene is left open where the match is weak. Where a row states a size, it is once, few, many or the class of an expanded clone; other rows omit it.

abundance,v_gene,d_gene,j_gene,CDR3nt,CDR3aa
once,TRBV30,.,TRBJ1-1,TGTGCCTGGGGACAGCTAAACACTGAAGCTTTCTTT,CAWGQLNTEAFF
.,TRBV6-5,TRBD1,TRBJ1-1,TGTGCCAGCAGCAAACAGGGGATGAACACTGAAGCTTTCTTT,CASSKQGMNTEAFF
.,TRBV5-1,TRBD1,TRBJ2-1,TGCGCCAGCAGCACCCAGGGGGCTAAAGGGGTCCAGGAGCAGTTCTTC,CASSTQGAKGVQEQFF
.,TRBV15,TRBD1,TRBJ1-1,TGTGCCTCCAGTTTAAGGACAGGGGCCACTGAAGCTTTCTTT,CASSLRTGATEAFF
.,TRBV6-5,TRBD1,TRBJ1-6,TGTGCCAGCACCCCGGGACAGGGGGGGGGTTCACCCCTCCACTTT,CASTPGQGGGSPLHF
.,TRBV19,.,TRBJ2-7,TGTGCCAGTAGTAATGGGCCCTACGAGCAGTACTTC,CASSNGPYEQYF
.,TRBV5-1,.,TRBJ2-1,TGCGCCAGCAGCTTGAGAACCGCGTACGGGAACAATGAGCAGTTCTTC,CASSLRTAYGNNEQFF
.,TRBV18,TRBD1,TRBJ2-7,TGTGCCAGCTCCCAACAGGGGATCGCGGGTGAGCAGTACTTC,CASSQQGIAGEQYF
.,TRBV4-2,.,TRBJ2-7,TGTGCCAGCAGTTTAGAGCCTCACAGGGGGGGGGCTTTATACGAGCAGTACTTC,CASSLEPHRGGALYEQYF
few,TRBV29-1,.,TRBJ1-2,TGCAGCGTTGAAGATAGGGCGAAAATTGGCAATAACTATGGCTACACCTTC,CSVEDRAKIGNNYGYTF
few,TRBV6-6,TRBD1,TRBJ1-2,TGTGCCAGCAGAATGGGACAGGGGGCGCATGGCTACACCTTC,CASRMGQGAHGYTF
.,TRBV2,.,TRBJ2-1,TGTGCCAGCAGGCCCAGGACCACCCCAGACAATGAGCAGTTCTTC,CASRPRTTPDNEQFF
.,TRBV18,.,TRBJ2-1,TGTGCCAGCTCACCACCTGGTGCCGATCTAAGTGGTGAGCAGTTCTTC,CASSPPGADLSGEQFF
.,TRBV15,.,TRBJ1-6,TGTGCCACCAGCGGTACAGGATATAATTCACCCCTCCACTTT,CATSGTGYNSPLHF
.,TRBV9,.,TRBJ1-2,TGTGCCAGCAGTCACGGGTCAGGGCGCCTCCAAGCTAACTATGGCTACACCTTC,CASSHGSGRLQANYGYTF
.,TRBV4-3,.,TRBJ2-7,TGCGCCAGCAGCCAAGAGGAGGGGGGTCCCTACGAGCAGTACTTC,CASSQEEGGPYEQYF
few,TRBV30,.,TRBJ1-2,TGTGCCTGGACAGGGAAGTATGGCTACACCTTC,CAWTGKYGYTF
.,TRBV5-6,.,TRBJ1-2,TGTGCCAGCAGCTTAGTAGGTATCGATGGCTACACCTTC,CASSLVGIDGYTF
.,TRBV5-8,TRBD1,TRBJ2-7,TGTGCCAGCAGTCAGCCCTGGGGACAGGGGGCTCGCGAGCAGTACTTC,CASSQPWGQGAREQYF
few,TRBV5-6,.,TRBJ2-7,TGTGCCAGCAGCTTGCGGCCGGGATTCCCACCTTACGAGCAGTACTTC,CASSLRPGFPPYEQYF
.,TRBV28,.,TRBJ1-4,TGTGCCAGCAGCCAACAAGGGGGGAATGAAAAACTGTTTTTT,CASSQQGGNEKLFF
.,TRBV11-2,TRBD1,TRBJ1-5,TGTGCCAGCAGCCAGGACAGGGACCTCAATCAGCCCCAGCATTTT,CASSQDRDLNQPQHF
once,TRBV10-2,.,TRBJ1-3,TGCGCCAGCAGTGAGTCGGGGTCTGGAAACACCATATATTTT,CASSESGSGNTIYF
.,TRBV5-6,TRBD1,TRBJ1-1,TGTGCCAGCAGCTCACAGGGGAGAAGAAACACTGAAGCTTTCTTT,CASSSQGRRNTEAFF